This T cell receptor beta chain was sequenced in a study of T-cell memory formation after mild COVID-19 (dated by TCRdb to the early 2020s). About the study as a whole: TCR sequence clusters from the two donors were largely donor specific. Longitudinal TCRalpha and TCRbeta repertoire sequencing tracked T-cell clones expanding and contracting after mild COVID-19 in two donors. The cohort was made up of two young adult volunteers, one female and one male, who were previously healthy. What the study reported, not specific to this receptor: Whether the second-wave clones peaking on day 37 were SARS-CoV-2 specific was not confirmed. The study included only a couple of mild cases, and larger cohorts that include severe cases with pre-infection samples were judged to be necessary. Some responding clones were detected in pre-infection memory, which suggested that pre-existing cross-reactive memory T cells had joined the SARS-CoV-2 response. Contracting CD4+ clones turned up mainly in the CM and EM memory subsets, whereas EMRA was where CD8+ clones were enriched. Clones contracting from day 15 to 85 had balanced CD4/CD8 phenotypes, while a second wave expanding from day 15 to 37 was biased towards CD4+.

The CDR3 holds 13 amino acids from the cysteine to the phenylalanine. Left in the record is the CDR3 DNA by itself, 39 bases read in frame from the first base. Trimming takes 6 bases off V and 4 bases off J; junction bases not matched to a gene: 3. CDR1 is given as MGHDK and CDR2 as SYGVNS, both from the germline V gene. Reads for this sample came from an Illumina NovaSeq 6000. Using 5'RACE with constant-segment primers, TCRalpha and TCRbeta cDNA libraries were constructed, with sample barcodes and unique molecular identifiers added in the process. Trizol reagent was used to extract RNA from every sample. Amplification of the libraries took two PCR steps, and the second step added a second sample barcode plus Illumina TruSeq adapters. Sequencing of libraries was performed on an Illumina NovaSeq with 2 x 150 bp paired-end reads. The authors' analysis ran thus. The reads were demultiplexed and collapsed into UMI-guided consensus sequences using migec v1.2.7. Using mixcr v2.1.11, UMI consensuses were aligned to TRA and TRB V and J templates and then assembled into clonotypes. A clonotype was counted as expanded or contracted only when both edgeR and NoisET called the clonotype significant, with the noise models trained on biological replicates. edgeR calls used a false discovery rate-adjusted p below 0.01 and a log2 fold-change threshold of 1. PCA with hierarchical clustering of max-normalized trajectories of the 1000 most abundant clonotypes was used as exploratory dynamics analysis. Each responding clone was given a CD4 or CD8 phenotype based on the CD4+ and CD8+ repertoires, which had been sequenced separately. TCRdb handled the public reads itself, with Q25 trimming in fastp and clone calling in MiXCR, and kept productive beta chains. Rows merge per CDR3 protein into single entries with the most common DNA and genes. These V and J calls originate from TCRdb's pipeline instead of the authors' own analysis. This sample has approximately 230,000 distinct CDR3 sequences in its table, and around 15% of those were observed once. The ten largest account for approximately 3.5% of the sample.

PBMCs were isolated by Ficoll-Paque density gradient centrifugation. There are a few counts of this clonotype. What antigen it recognizes has not been identified. No qualities accompany the bases; no much larger clone lies one base away. The receptor chain draws on TRBV25-1 and TRBJ1-3; 7 of the junction bases match TRBD1. Sample: PBMCs or a T cell subset sorted from them (not recorded which). This TCR was recovered from a man aged 18 to 29 who had mild COVID-19 (a few samples of this study predate the infection). The sample titles of this study are shuffled in the database, so cell type and time point are left out; the donor was told from shared clones. The CDR3 corresponds to CASRSGGGNTIYF. The DNA reads as follows: TGTGCCAGCAGATCAGGGGGAGGAAACACCATATATTTT.